These 9 T cell receptor beta chains were all obtained from the same sample, sequenced in a study of blood T cells in healthy people across ages. A second PCR of 7 to 11 cycles used a sample-barcoded 5' primer and a J-beta primer mix. One entry per CDR3 protein results from TCRdb running MiXCR on the 5' RACE reads. The sample has 1,800,000 or so distinct CDR3 sequences; 39% are singletons. The source material was blood. Receptors originate from a human donor in good health.

This clonotype turned up a few times. V is TRBV20-1 and J is TRBJ2-7; D is ambiguous. Germline-derived CDR1 and CDR2 are DFQATT and SNEGSKA (reference sequence). The CDR3 runs to 12 residues. V was shortened by 5 bases and J by 4 bases, with 12 bases between the two germline ends. CDR3 amino acids: CSASPFNYEQYF. CDR3 DNA sequence: TGCAGTGCTTCCCCGTTCAATTACGAGCAGTACTTC.

This chain uses TRBV4-3 with TRBJ1-4; TRBD1 is a possible D gene (6 bases). CDR3 size: 14 residues. Looked up from germline, CDR1 is LGHNA and CDR2 is YSLEER. V was pared by 0 bases and J by 6 bases, with 8 bases between. Here the CDR3 reads CASSQEAGDEKLFF. The CDR3 DNA reads as TGCGCCAGCAGCCAAGAGGCAGGGGATGAAAAACTGTTTTTT.

The V gene is TRBV11-2, the J gene TRBJ1-1; D is possibly TRBD1 (5 bases). CDR3 length: 16 amino acids. The ends were cut back, 7 bases at V and 5 bases at J, with 23 bases in the middle. The germline V gene has CDR1 SGHAT and CDR2 FQNNGV. CDR3 protein: CASMITAGAGRTEAFF. Written as DNA, the CDR3 is TGTGCCAGCATGATTACTGCCGGGGCAGGGCGGACTGAAGCTTTCTTT.

The table lists this clonotype with many counts. The chain is built from TRBV7-8 and TRBJ1-4; D is ambiguous. CDR1 is SGHVS, CDR2 FQNEAQ, per germline. V was clipped by 1 base and J by 5 bases, with 11 bases between them. The CDR3 consists of 15 residues. CDR3: CASSLVGRRNEKLFF. CDR3 nucleotides: TGTGCCAGCAGCTTAGTGGGGAGGAGAAATGAAAAACTGTTTTTT.

A few counts support this clonotype. V usage is TRBV20-1 and J usage is TRBJ1-4; TRBD1 agrees at 9 bases. Per germline, CDR1 DFQATT and CDR2 SNEGSKA (reference sequence). The length of the CDR3 is 14 residues. V shed 3 bases, J shed 7 bases, and the junction held 6 bases outside the gene matches. The CDR3 region has the DNA TGCAGTGCTAGCAGGACAGGGGTCGCTGAAAAACTGTTTTTT. It yields the protein CSASRTGVAEKLFF.

CDR3 loop: CASSSYTGYQETQYF. CDR3 bases: TGTGCCAGCAGCTCATACACAGGGTACCAAGAGACCCAGTACTTC. The rearrangement joins TRBV7-9 to TRBJ2-5; TRBD1 might be the D (6 bases). This CDR3 contains 15 residues. V was clipped by 4 bases and J by 0 bases, with 12 bases between them. Germline V gene sequence: CDR1 SEHNR, CDR2 FQNEAQ (reference sequence).

The sample holds a few counts of this clonotype. The CDR3 DNA reads TGTGCCAGCTCCCGGGACATAGGTTCATGGTTCTTC. This gives the protein CASSRDIGSWFF. The V and J genes are TRBV7-9 and TRBJ2-1; D perhaps matches TRBD1 (6 bases). The CDR3 is 12 residues long. The germline CDR1 and CDR2 sequences are SEHNR and FQNEAQ (reference sequence). V lost 8 bases and J lost 15, with 20 bases in between. Complete variable domain (other parts from reference TRBV7-9 and TRBJ2-1): DTGVSQNPRHKITKRGQNVTFRCDPISEHNRLYWYRQTLGQGPEFLTYFQNEAQLEKSRLLSDRFSAERPKGSFSTLEIQRTEQGDSAMYLCASSRDIGSWFFGPGTRLTVL.

This clonotype was found a few times. The V gene is TRBV5-1, the J gene TRBJ2-1; D may correspond to TRBD1 or TRBD2 (5 bases each). Germline V CDR1 and CDR2: SGHRS, YFSETQ. V was cut by 7 bases and J by 9 bases, with 23 bases left in between. The CDR3 covers 15 residues. The DNA for the CDR3 is TGCGCCAGCCGCCCCGGGGCACAGTCGGTGGGTGAGCAGTTCTTC. Translated: CASRPGAQSVGEQFF. Together with reference TRBV5-1 and TRBJ2-1, the CDR3 gives the full variable domain: KAGVTQTPRYLIKTRGQQVTLSCSPISGHRSVSWYQQTPGQGLQFLFEYFSETQRNKGNFPGRFSGRQFSNSRSEMNVSTLELGDSALYLCASRPGAQSVGEQFFGPGTRLTVL.

This rearrangement joins TRBV5-1 to TRBJ2-7; D tentatively reads TRBD1 or TRBD2 (5 bases each). V shed 4 bases and J shed 0 bases, with 14 bases lying between them. Germline V CDR1 and CDR2: SGHRS, YFSETQ. The CDR3 is made up of 15 amino acids. The CDR3: CASSDGPGPSYEQYF. CDR3 coding DNA: TGCGCCAGCAGCGACGGACCGGGACCCTCCTACGAGCAGTACTTC.